This TCR beta chain comes out of a study of STAT5B mutations in CD4+ large granular lymphocyte leukemia. Profiled with immunoSEQ multiplex PCR; TCRdb holds only in-frame clones, not every one. Among about 490 clones listed, 60% to 80% were seen once. Either unselected PBMC or bead-purified CD4+, CD4+CD8+, CD57+ or CD56+ cells were sequenced. V shed 0 bases and J shed 5 bases, with 17 bases lying between them. CDR1 is GTSNPN, CDR2 SVGIG, per germline (reference sequence). This CDR3 has 15 residues. The sequence derives from a woman aged 35 to 49 with CD4+ T-cell large granular lymphocyte leukemia. J is TRBJ2-7 and V is TRBV30; possibly TRBD1 for D (6 bases). Sequences were obtained from PBMCs. This chain's CDR3 is CAWSVFSGEWNEQYF. The CDR3 region has the DNA TGTGCCTGGAGTGTATTTTCAGGGGAGTGGAACGAGCAGTACTTC.